Listed here are 5 T cell receptor beta chains from one sample, sequenced in a study of CD8 T cells in ankylosing spondylitis. MiXCR, run by TCRdb on the 5' RACE reads, gives a single entry per CDR3 protein. The sample lists some 350,000 distinct CDR3 sequences; roughly 15% were seen once. The sequencing sample was made of blood, either unsorted or a sorted T cell fraction (not recorded which). These receptors were collected from a male donor with ankylosing spondylitis or in good health (not recorded which).

This clonotype came up a few times. V gene TRBV7-9 combines with J gene TRBJ1-1; 8 bases match TRBD1. Germline assignment: CDR1 SEHNR and CDR2 FQNEAQ (reference sequence). Trimming cost V 5 bases and J 3 bases; bases outside gene matches: 8. The CDR3 covers 15 residues. Written as DNA, the CDR3 is TGTGCCAGCAGCACCTCACAGGGGGGGTACACTGAAGCTTTCTTT. This codes for CASSTSQGGYTEAFF. Full variable domain (outside the CDR3, taken from reference TRBV7-9 and TRBJ1-1): DTGVSQNPRHKITKRGQNVTFRCDPISEHNRLYWYRQTLGQGPEFLTYFQNEAQLEKSRLLSDRFSAERPKGSFSTLEIQRTEQGDSAMYLCASSTSQGGYTEAFFGQGTRLTVV.

The chain combines TRBV5-1 with TRBJ2-6; D ambiguous. The CDR3 extends over 15 amino acids. Trimming pared 0 bases from V and 6 bases from J, leaving 10 bases between. Germline CDR1 reads SGHRS; CDR2 reads YFSETQ. The CDR3 is CASSLASTSANVLTF. In DNA, the CDR3 is TGCGCCAGCAGCTTGGCAAGTACCTCGGCCAACGTCCTGACTTTC.

This clonotype was observed a few times. This chain joins TRBV10-1 and TRBJ1-1; no definite D call. The CDR3 spans 13 residues. V was trimmed by 6 bases and J by 8 bases, leaving 16 bases between them. Germline V CDR1 and CDR2: WNHNN, SYGVQD (reference sequence). The DNA for the CDR3 is TGCGCCAGCAGCGCGGGCGGAACGATGGAAGCTTTCTTT. Encoded protein: CASSAGGTMEAFF.

The table lists this clonotype with a few counts. The CDR3 sequence is CASSQVIGRPSRPEAFF. CDR3 coding DNA: TGTGCCAGCAGCCAGGTCATAGGGAGGCCGTCTCGACCCGAAGCTTTCTTT. The V call is TRBV3-1, the J call TRBJ1-1, with unresolved D. V lost 3 bases to trimming and J lost 8 bases, with 25 bases between them. This CDR3 contains 17 residues. Germline V gives CDR1 LGHDT, CDR2 YNNKEL (reference sequence).

In its sample, this clonotype was seen a few times. The rearrangement joins TRBV30 to TRBJ2-5, with no clear D. CDR3 length: 14 residues. Between the trimmed V and J ends, which lost 7 bases and 0 bases, there was a span of 15 bases. Per germline, CDR1 GTSNPN and CDR2 SVGIG (reference sequence). The CDR3 here is CAFQGYGNQETQYF. In DNA form, the CDR3 reads TGTGCCTTCCAAGGGTACGGAAACCAAGAGACCCAGTACTTC.